These 24 T cell receptor beta chains came from one sample sequenced in a study of cytomegalovirus exposure and HLA in healthy donors (dated by TCRdb to about 2017). The library was obtained by the immunoSEQ multiplex PCR assay. For the multiplex PCR, a mixture combining 60 forward primers for TCR Vbeta segments and 13 reverse primers for TCR Jbeta segments was used. Drawn from immuneACCESS, this table holds only the in-frame rearrangements with V and J called that TCRdb kept. Clones are partly lost; checked studies trace under half to an unresolved V gene and leave the rest unexplained. Across this sample there are some 120,000 clones, with around 77% seen only once. Under 1.5% of the sample is held by the ten biggest clonotypes. The sequenced material came from PBMCs. These receptors originate from a man between 50 and 59 years old in good health and CMV-seronegative.

The chain combines TRBV7-2 with TRBJ2-7; tentatively, D is TRBD2 (6 bases). CDR1 is SGHTA and CDR2 is FQGNSA in the germline V gene. This CDR3 has 14 amino acids. Trimming left V 4 bases short and J 2 bases short, with 12 bases between. DNA for the CDR3: TGTGCCAGCAGCTGGGGGGACCTGACCTACGAGCAGTACTTC. Protein sequence: CASSWGDLTYEQYF.

The chain uses TRBV11-2 and TRBJ2-2; possibly TRBD1 for D (5 bases). The ends were cut back, 1 base at V and 4 bases at J, with 10 bases in the middle. The length of the CDR3 is 15 residues. In germline, CDR1 is SGHAT, CDR2 FQNNGV. The CDR3 nucleotides read TGTGCCAGCAGCTTAGTCAGGGCAGGCACCGGGGAGCTGTTTTTT. It is translated as CASSLVRAGTGELFF.

The chain uses TRBV7-6 and TRBJ2-7, with 9 positions matching TRBD1. The CDR3 covers 14 residues. CDR1 is SGHVS and CDR2 is FNYEAQ in the germline V gene. The V and J ends lost 5 bases and 3 bases, in that order; junction bases with no gene match: 5. CDR3 DNA: TGTGCCAGCAGCCCCGACAGGGGGGACTACGAGCAGTACTTC. Protein product: CASSPDRGDYEQYF.

Turning to this clone: The sample contains more than one DNA sequence encoding this CDR3. The rearrangement joins TRBV5-1 to TRBJ2-2; D possibly corresponds to TRBD1 (6 bases). CDR3 size: 16 residues. Trimming took off 5 bases at V and 1 base at J, with 15 bases between the two ends. Germline CDR1 SGHRS, CDR2 YFSETQ. In DNA form, the CDR3 reads TGCGCCAGCAGTTTTGATGGGACAAGGAACACCGGGGAGCTGTTTTTT. Translating gives CASSFDGTRNTGELFF.

The chain is built from TRBV7-2 and TRBJ2-7; 7 positions agree with TRBD2. Per germline, CDR1 SGHTA and CDR2 FQGNSA. The trim removed 4 bases at V and 5 bases at J, leaving 5 bases unmatched. CDR3 length: 13 amino acids. Here the CDR3 DNA reads TGTGCCAGCAGCTGGGACGGGAGGAACGAGCAGTACTTC. Its translation: CASSWDGRNEQYF.

The gene calls are TRBV7-3 and TRBJ2-2, with 8 bases aligning to TRBD1. Germline CDR1 reads SGHTA; CDR2 reads FQGTGA. There are 15 residues in the CDR3. V dropped 5 bases and J dropped 4; count of bases not matched to a gene: 6. CDR3 DNA: TGTGCCAGCAGCCCGACAGGGGCGGTCACCGGGGAGCTGTTTTTT. This codes for CASSPTGAVTGELFF.

The chain recombines TRBV2 with TRBJ2-3; D is possibly TRBD2 (6 bases). Germline CDR1 is SNHLY and CDR2 is FYNNEI. Trimming cost V 0 bases and J 0 bases, with 13 bases left between them. This CDR3 spans 17 amino acids. CDR3 amino acids: CASSEAQTSGSTDTQYF. Written as DNA, the CDR3 is TGTGCCAGCAGTGAAGCTCAGACTAGTGGGAGCACAGATACGCAGTATTTT.

The V call is TRBV18, the J call TRBJ1-2; D is possibly TRBD1 (6 bases). This CDR3 is built from 15 residues. Trimming cost V 4 bases and J 0 bases, with 12 bases left between them. The germline gives CDR1 KGHSH, CDR2 LQKENI. This CDR3 reads CASSLRDIANYGYTF. The CDR3 DNA reads TGTGCCAGCTCACTCCGGGACATCGCTAACTATGGCTACACCTTC.

The chain couples TRBV28 to TRBJ2-1, with 11 nucleotides matching TRBD2. CDR3 length: 16 amino acids. Losses at the gene ends were 4 bases for V and 3 bases for J; bases not matched to a gene: 5. Looked up from germline, CDR1 is MDHEN and CDR2 is SYDVKM. The CDR3 nucleotides are TGTGCCAGCAGTTGGGGACTAGCGGCTGTCTACAATGAGCAGTTCTTC. This gives the protein CASSWGLAAVYNEQFF.

The gene calls are TRBV5-1 and TRBJ2-5; 7 bases match TRBD1. This CDR3 has 13 amino acids. Per germline, CDR1 SGHRS and CDR2 YFSETQ. V shed 3 bases, J shed 4 bases, and the junction held 3 bases outside the gene matches. The CDR3 loop is CASSSGQAETQYF. The DNA for the CDR3 is TGCGCCAGCAGCTCCGGACAGGCAGAGACCCAGTACTTC. Supplemented by reference TRBV5-1 and TRBJ2-5, the full variable domain reads KAGVTQTPRYLIKTRGQQVTLSCSPISGHRSVSWYQQTPGQGLQFLFEYFSETQRNKGNFPGRFSGRQFSNSRSEMNVSTLELGDSALYLCASSSGQAETQYFGPGTRLLVL.

The chain is built from TRBV18 and TRBJ2-7; TRBD1 matches at 7 bases. The CDR3 totals 16 residues. Looked up from germline, CDR1 is KGHSH and CDR2 is LQKENI. V gave up 1 base and J gave up 0 bases; unmatched junction bases: 6. The CDR3 nucleotides are TGTGCCAGCTCACCACAGCCCGGGACAGCCTCCTACGAGCAGTACTTC. It is translated as CASSPQPGTASYEQYF.

This clone was recorded a few times. The gene calls are TRBV19 and TRBJ2-7; 9 bases align to TRBD1. CDR1 and CDR2 from the germline V gene are LNHDA and SQIVND (reference sequence). This CDR3 has 15 residues. J was trimmed by 5 bases and V by 4 bases; bases with no gene match: 9. Written as DNA, the CDR3 is TGTGCCAGTAGTAGGGACAGGGTACGGAACGACGAGCAGTACTTC. Protein sequence: CASSRDRVRNDEQYF.

V is TRBV5-1 and J is TRBJ1-3; TRBD1 agrees at 8 bases. The CDR3 runs 14 residues. V gave up 4 bases and J gave up 2 bases; unmatched junction bases: 2. The germline gives CDR1 SGHRS, CDR2 YFSETQ. DNA of the CDR3: TGCGCCAGCAGCGGACAGGGAGCTGGAAACACCATATATTTT. It is translated as CASSGQGAGNTIYF. The whole variable domain, filled in from reference TRBV5-1 and TRBJ1-3, reads KAGVTQTPRYLIKTRGQQVTLSCSPISGHRSVSWYQQTPGQGLQFLFEYFSETQRNKGNFPGRFSGRQFSNSRSEMNVSTLELGDSALYLCASSGQGAGNTIYFGEGSWLTVV.

This clone was recorded once. The rearrangement links TRBV7-9 to TRBJ2-1; D call uncertain. The germline gives CDR1 SEHNR, CDR2 FQNEAQ (reference sequence). The CDR3 runs 14 residues. Between the trimmed V and J ends, which lost 2 bases and 4 bases, there was a span of 9 bases. CDR3 amino acids: CASSLSFGYNEQFF. The CDR3 bases are TGTGCCAGCAGCTTAAGTTTCGGTTACAATGAGCAGTTCTTC.

The chain couples TRBV6-5 to TRBJ1-2, with TRBD1 identical over 9 bases. Germline CDR1 is MNHEY and CDR2 is SVGAGI. V lost 2 bases to trimming and J lost 4 bases; unmatched junction nucleotides: 5. The CDR3 contains 15 residues. The CDR3 region has the DNA TGTGCCAGCAGTTACCCGGGACAGGGCCTCTATGGCTACACCTTC. The encoded protein is CASSYPGQGLYGYTF.

The rearrangement links TRBV29-1 to TRBJ2-7; D possibly corresponds to TRBD2 (6 bases). V was clipped by 3 bases and J by 2 bases, with 8 bases between them. Germline CDR1 and CDR2: SQVTM and ANQGSEA. The CDR3 is 12 amino acids. The CDR3 is CSVERGPYEQYF. In nucleotides, the CDR3 is TGCAGCGTTGAGCGGGGTCCCTACGAGCAGTACTTC.

The chain combines TRBV7-9 with TRBJ2-1; D possibly corresponds to TRBD2 (5 bases). Germline V gives CDR1 SEHNR, CDR2 FQNEAQ (reference sequence). V lost 1 base and J lost 2, with 9 bases in between. CDR3 length: 15 amino acids. CDR3 protein: CASSLVGSAYNEQFF. CDR3 in DNA: TGTGCCAGCAGCTTAGTGGGGAGCGCCTACAATGAGCAGTTCTTC. The full variable domain, completed using reference TRBV7-9 and TRBJ2-1, is DTGVSQNPRHKITKRGQNVTFRCDPISEHNRLYWYRQTLGQGPEFLTYFQNEAQLEKSRLLSDRFSAERPKGSFSTLEIQRTEQGDSAMYLCASSLVGSAYNEQFFGPGTRLTVL.

This chain links TRBV2 with TRBJ1-2; D is perhaps TRBD1 (6 bases). Germline assignment: CDR1 SNHLY and CDR2 FYNNEI. V shed 7 bases and J shed 4 bases, with 16 bases lying between them. The CDR3 is 14 residues long. Here the CDR3 DNA reads TGTGCCAGCACCAGAGCCGGACAGCTCTATGGCTACACCTTC. The encoded protein is CASTRAGQLYGYTF.

V usage is TRBV19 and J usage is TRBJ2-5; possible D gene TRBD2, 5 bases. Germline CDR1 LNHDA, CDR2 SQIVND (reference sequence). Trimming took off 5 bases at V and 5 bases at J, with 12 bases between the two ends. This CDR3 is built from 13 residues. In nucleotides, the CDR3 is TGTGCCAGTAGTTTCGACCGCGGGGAGACCCAGTACTTC. This codes for CASSFDRGETQYF.

The rearrangement joins TRBV2 to TRBJ2-5; unclear D gene. The CDR3 loop spans 12 amino acids. Germline V gives CDR1 SNHLY, CDR2 FYNNEI. The V gene lost 7 bases and the J gene lost 5 bases, with 11 bases spanning the gap. This CDR3 is CASNWLGETQYF. The CDR3 DNA reads TGTGCCAGCAACTGGCTCGGGGAGACCCAGTACTTC.

This rearrangement joins TRBV7-8 to TRBJ2-7; 9 nucleotides align to TRBD1. The CDR3 length is 16 residues. Unmatched junction bases numbered 10, after V lost 5 bases and J lost 2 bases. Germline V gene sequence: CDR1 SGHVS, CDR2 FQNEAQ. CDR3 coding DNA: TGTGCCAGCAGCCCCCTCGCGGGACAGGGTACCTACGAGCAGTACTTC. This codes for CASSPLAGQGTYEQYF.

The chain is built from TRBV19 and TRBJ2-6; perhaps TRBD1 as D (5 bases). Trimming took 2 bases from V and 3 from J, leaving 17 bases between them. CDR1 is LNHDA and CDR2 is SQIVND in the germline V gene (reference sequence). The CDR3 is 18 residues long. For the CDR3, the DNA is TGTGCCAGTAGTATAAGGGGCAGGGTAATGGTTGGGGCCAACGTCCTGACTTTC. Translation: CASSIRGRVMVGANVLTF.

This sequence joins TRBV7-9 and TRBJ2-7; the D gene is possibly TRBD1 (6 bases). Deletions cut 3 bases from V and 4 bases from J, with 10 bases between. The CDR3 has 13 amino acids. CDR1 SEHNR and CDR2 FQNEAQ come from the germline V gene (reference sequence). CDR3 region: CASSFTGSYEQYF. In DNA, the CDR3 is TGTGCCAGCAGCTTTACAGGGTCGTACGAGCAGTACTTC.

V gene TRBV5-6 combines with J gene TRBJ2-1; the D is unclear. The V end was cut by 4 bases, the J end by 1 base, with 6 bases between. The V gene's germline CDR1 is SGHDT and CDR2 YYEEEE. The CDR3 is 13 residues long. CDR3 sequence reads: CASSEQSYNEQFF. In nucleotides, the CDR3 is TGTGCCAGCAGCGAACAGTCCTACAATGAGCAGTTCTTC.